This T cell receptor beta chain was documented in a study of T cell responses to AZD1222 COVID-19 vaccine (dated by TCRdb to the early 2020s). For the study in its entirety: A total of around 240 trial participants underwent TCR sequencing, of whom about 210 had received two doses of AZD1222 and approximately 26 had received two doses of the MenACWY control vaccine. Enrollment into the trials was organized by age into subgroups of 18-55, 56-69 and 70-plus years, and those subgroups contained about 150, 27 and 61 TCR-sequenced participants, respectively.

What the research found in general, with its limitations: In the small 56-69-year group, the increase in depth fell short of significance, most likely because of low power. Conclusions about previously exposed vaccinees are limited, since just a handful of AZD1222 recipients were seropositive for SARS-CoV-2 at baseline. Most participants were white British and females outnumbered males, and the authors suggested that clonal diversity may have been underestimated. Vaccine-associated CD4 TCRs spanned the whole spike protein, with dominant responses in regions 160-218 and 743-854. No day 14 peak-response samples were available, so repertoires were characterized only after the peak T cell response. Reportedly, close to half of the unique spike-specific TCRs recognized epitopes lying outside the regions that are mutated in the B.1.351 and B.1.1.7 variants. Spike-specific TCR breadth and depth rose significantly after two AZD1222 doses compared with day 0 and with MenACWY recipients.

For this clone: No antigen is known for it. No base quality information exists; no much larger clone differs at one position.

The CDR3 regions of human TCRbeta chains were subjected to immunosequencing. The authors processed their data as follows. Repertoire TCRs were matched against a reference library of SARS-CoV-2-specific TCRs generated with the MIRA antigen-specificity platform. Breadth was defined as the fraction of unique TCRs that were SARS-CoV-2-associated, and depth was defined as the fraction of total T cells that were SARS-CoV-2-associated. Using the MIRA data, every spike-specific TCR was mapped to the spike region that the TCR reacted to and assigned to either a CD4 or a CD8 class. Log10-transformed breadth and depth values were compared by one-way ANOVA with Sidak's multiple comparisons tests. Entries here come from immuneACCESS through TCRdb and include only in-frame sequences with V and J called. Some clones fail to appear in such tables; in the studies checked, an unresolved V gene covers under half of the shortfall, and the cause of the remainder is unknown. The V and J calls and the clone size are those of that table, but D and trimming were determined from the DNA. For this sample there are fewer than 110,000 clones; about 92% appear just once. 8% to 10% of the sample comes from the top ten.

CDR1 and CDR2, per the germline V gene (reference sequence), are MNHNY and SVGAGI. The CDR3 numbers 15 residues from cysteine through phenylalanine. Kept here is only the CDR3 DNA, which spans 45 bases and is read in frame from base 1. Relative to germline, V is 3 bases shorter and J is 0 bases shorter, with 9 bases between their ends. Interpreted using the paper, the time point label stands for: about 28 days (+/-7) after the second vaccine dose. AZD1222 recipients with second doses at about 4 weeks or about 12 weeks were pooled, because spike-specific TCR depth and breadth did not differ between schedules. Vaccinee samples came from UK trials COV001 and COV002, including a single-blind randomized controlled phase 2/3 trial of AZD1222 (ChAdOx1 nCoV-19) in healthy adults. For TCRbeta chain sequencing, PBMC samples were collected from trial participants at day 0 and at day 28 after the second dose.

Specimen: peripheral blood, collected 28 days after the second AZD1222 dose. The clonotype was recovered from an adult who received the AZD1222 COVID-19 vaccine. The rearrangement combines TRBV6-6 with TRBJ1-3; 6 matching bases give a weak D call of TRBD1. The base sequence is TGTGCCAGCAGTTATAGAGGGGGCTCTGGAAACACCATATATTTT. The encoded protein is CASSYRGGSGNTIYF.